Detailed here is one T cell receptor (beta chain). What it recognizes is unknown. With V trimmed by 7 bases and J by 8 bases, 7 bases remained unmatched. This CDR3 spans 14 amino acids. The germline gives CDR1 LNHDA, CDR2 SQIVND (reference sequence). The data were obtained in a study of CD8 T cells in ankylosing spondylitis. Whole-study results and caveats: A TCR beta motif of 7 to 9 highly homologous variants seemed to mark ankylosing spondylitis blood.

The authors made TCR beta libraries by quantitative 5'-RACE with molecular barcodes. TCRdb ran MiXCR on the 5' RACE reads and lists one entry per CDR3 protein. The sample holds around 490,000 distinct CDR3 sequences, roughly 5.3% seen once. The gene calls are TRBV19 and TRBJ2-1; 11 positions match TRBD1. The TCR was taken from a male donor with ankylosing spondylitis. Sequenced input: blood, either unsorted or a sorted T cell fraction (not recorded which). As DNA, the CDR3 is TGTGCCAGTACGCCTGGGGGACAGGGGGATGAGCAGTTCTTC. Its translation is CASTPGGQGDEQFF.